The clone carrying this T cell receptor beta chain was picked up one time. Its specificity is unknown. This record comes from a study of cytomegalovirus exposure and HLA in healthy donors. Findings and caveats of the study: According to the study, some 160 TCR beta chains were cytomegalovirus-associated.

There are 15 residues in the CDR3. Germline CDR1 and CDR2: MNHEY and SVGAGI. With V trimmed by 8 bases and J by 2 bases, 9 bases remained unmatched. Assay: immunoSEQ multiplex PCR; the TCRdb copy retains only in-frame clones and omits some. This table holds around 300,000 clones, 80% to 90% found once. Sequenced: PBMCs. V gene TRBV6-5 combines with J gene TRBJ2-3; 8 nucleotides match TRBD2. This receptor was taken from a young woman in good health and CMV-seronegative. CDR3: CASSRRGGNTDTQYF. In DNA, the CDR3 is TGTGCCAGCTCACGACGGGGGGGTAACACAGATACGCAGTATTTT.